This T cell receptor (beta chain) appears in the sequencing data of a study of Graves' ophthalmopathy and Graves' hyperthyroidism. Turning to the study itself: Sampling took place at initial diagnosis, with peripheral blood obtained before any treatment. Study results and caveats: Distinction of ophthalmopathy from stable hyperthyroidism by a 13-signature model reached approximately 88% sensitivity and 75% to 84% specificity.

This clonotype was seen only a few times. Its target is unknown. Using RNA transcripts, the TCR beta CDR3 regions were amplified. HTBI-primed RT-PCR formed the first round, and a multiplex PCR formed the second. TCRdb re-analysed the multiplex PCR reads in MiXCR, keeping a single row per CDR3 protein. The data show fewer than 650,000 distinct CDR3 sequences, about a fifth seen once. The term stable hyperthyroidism indicated an absence of ophthalmopathy within 18 months of follow-up. Pregnant or lactating patients and those with other autoimmune diseases or uncontrolled infections were excluded. The CDR3 covers 17 residues. After removal of 1 base from V and 6 bases from J, the junction contained 9 bases not matched to a gene. Germline CDR1 is MGHRA and CDR2 is YSYEKL.

The sequencing sample was made of peripheral blood. The chain carries TRBV4-1 and TRBJ1-6, with 7 bases fitting TRBD1. The TCR originated in a woman aged 18 to 35 with stable Graves' hyperthyroidism. Some clones in this sample may be carry-over from other donors' samples. The CDR3 nucleotides read TGCGCCAGCAGCCAAGCCTCAATAGGACAGGCTAATTCACCCCTCCACTTT. Translation: CASSQASIGQANSPLHF.